Listed below are T cell receptor beta chains from one sample, sequenced in a study of blood T cell repertoires in COVID-19. TCRdb's copy holds only in-frame clones and misses some; the assay was immunoSEQ multiplex PCR. Among about 200,000 clones listed, under 90% were seen once. Sequenced input: peripheral blood. These receptors were obtained from a man in his 60s who had recovered from COVID-19. Both conserved end residues are part of each CDR3. A D gene is named only where the DNA matches it firmly. Clone size is not always given. Where it is, it says once, few, many or a class for expanded clones.

v_gene,d_gene,j_gene,abundance,CDR3aa,CDR3nt
TRBV6-5,TRBD1,TRBJ2-2,-,CATTGTGVTGELFF,TGTGCCACCACCGGGACAGGGGTTACCGGGGAGCTGTTTTTT
TRBV3-1/TRBV3-2,-,TRBJ2-7,-,CASSQDPQGTSEQYF,TGTGCCAGCAGCCAAGATCCCCAGGGAACGAGCGAGCAGTACTTC
TRBV6-5,TRBD1,TRBJ1-2,-,CASSYDRVGGYTF,TGTGCCAGCAGTTACGACAGGGTCGGGGGCTACACCTTC
TRBV28,-,TRBJ2-5,-,CASNSDLRETQYF,TGTGCCAGCAACTCCGATCTGAGGGAGACCCAGTACTTC
TRBV5-1,TRBD1,TRBJ1-3,-,CASSRDSGGNTIYF,TGCGCCAGCAGCAGGGACAGCGGTGGAAACACCATATATTTT
TRBV5-1,TRBD1,TRBJ2-7,-,CASSLRQGRSNEQYF,TGCGCCAGCAGCTTAAGACAGGGGCGGTCAAACGAGCAGTACTTC
TRBV18,TRBD1,TRBJ1-6,-,CASSPDRGNSPLHF,TGTGCCAGCTCACCGGACAGGGGGAATTCACCCCTCCACTTT
TRBV30,TRBD1,TRBJ2-5,-,CAWSAGTGGRKETQYF,TGTGCCTGGAGTGCCGGGACAGGGGGCAGAAAAGAGACCCAGTACTTC
TRBV5-4,TRBD1,TRBJ1-1,-,CASSSSRQGNTEAFF,TGTGCCAGCAGCTCATCCCGACAGGGAAATACTGAAGCTTTCTTT
TRBV5-1,TRBD2,TRBJ2-3,-,CASSYRTSASTDTQYF,TGCGCCAGCAGCTACCGGACTAGCGCTAGCACAGATACGCAGTATTTT
TRBV30,-,TRBJ1-2,-,CAWSGGLRYGYTF,TGTGCCTGGAGTGGGGGCCTAAGGTATGGCTACACCTTC
TRBV10-2,-,TRBJ1-2,once,CASSGGLNYGYTF,TGCGCCAGCAGTGGTGGCCTTAACTATGGCTACACCTTC
TRBV7-2,-,TRBJ2-3,-,CASATKRAWVGGTDTQYF,TGTGCCAGCGCAACAAAGCGGGCTTGGGTGGGAGGCACAGATACGCAGTATTTT
TRBV18,-,TRBJ1-1,-,CASLSGRLNTEAFF,TGTGCCAGCTTATCTGGCAGGTTGAACACTGAAGCTTTCTTT
TRBV10-3,TRBD2,TRBJ2-1,-,CAISGLAGVGEQFF,TGTGCCATCAGTGGACTAGCGGGGGTAGGTGAGCAGTTCTTC
TRBV9,-,TRBJ1-6,-,CASSVEALRGDSPLHF,TGTGCCAGCAGCGTAGAAGCTCTTCGCGGGGATTCACCCCTCCACTTT
TRBV21-1,-,TRBJ1-4,-,CASSKGRDRVEKLFF,TGTGCCAGCAGCAAAGGGCGGGACAGGGTCGAAAAACTGTTTTTT
TRBV11-1,TRBD1,TRBJ2-7,-,CASSPPPGQGEDEQYF,TGTGCCAGCAGCCCCCCCCCGGGACAGGGGGAGGACGAGCAGTACTTC
TRBV7-3,TRBD2,TRBJ2-5,-,CASSFGRVPQETQYF,TGTGCCAGCAGCTTTGGGAGGGTCCCTCAAGAGACCCAGTACTTC
TRBV10-2,-,TRBJ2-1,-,CASRRGGNDEQFF,TGCGCCAGCCGGAGAGGGGGTAATGATGAGCAGTTCTTC
TRBV28,TRBD1,TRBJ2-7,-,CASDRGGMTYEQYF,TGTGCTTCCGACAGGGGAGGCATGACCTACGAGCAGTACTTC
TRBV5-8,-,TRBJ1-6,many,CASSSAEVPRSSPLHF,TGTGCCAGCAGCTCGGCCGAGGTGCCTAGGAGTTCACCCCTCCACTTT
TRBV28,TRBD2,TRBJ2-4,-,CASSATGGLAGRNIQYF,TGTGCCAGCAGTGCCACTGGTGGACTAGCGGGGCGAAACATTCAGTACTTC
TRBV5-4,TRBD2,TRBJ2-1,few,CASSWDSGGEQFF,TGTGCCAGCAGCTGGGACTCGGGGGGTGAGCAGTTCTTC
TRBV5-1,TRBD1,TRBJ1-2,-,CASSLTQGADGYTF,TGCGCCAGCAGCTTAACACAGGGGGCGGATGGCTACACCTTC
TRBV5-5,TRBD1,TRBJ2-7,once,CASSLHGQGYSYEQYF,TGTGCCAGCAGCTTGCATGGACAGGGATACTCCTACGAGCAGTACTTC
TRBV29-1,-,TRBJ1-6,-,CSVQGSSYNSPLHF,TGCAGCGTTCAGGGGAGTTCCTATAATTCACCCCTCCACTTT
TRBV5-1,TRBD2,TRBJ2-3,-,CASSGTGGPTDTQYF,TGCGCCAGCAGCGGGACGGGAGGGCCTACAGATACGCAGTATTTT
TRBV5-1,-,TRBJ2-1,-,CASSFGGSGNEQFF,TGCGCCAGCAGCTTTGGGGGCTCTGGTAATGAGCAGTTCTTC
TRBV19,TRBD1,TRBJ2-7,-,CASSKQGQRSRYEQYF,TGTGCCAGTAGCAAGCAGGGACAGCGCTCTCGGTACGAGCAGTACTTC
TRBV9,-,TRBJ2-1,-,CASSASGERVGYNEQFF,TGTGCCAGCAGCGCATCAGGGGAGAGGGTTGGATACAATGAGCAGTTCTTC
TRBV3-1/TRBV3-2,-,TRBJ2-3,-,CASSPGGGLGTDTQYF,TGTGCCAGCAGCCCAGGCGGCGGGCTAGGGACAGATACGCAGTATTTT
TRBV6-5,TRBD1,TRBJ2-7,once,CASKPPGQGRYEQYF,TGTGCCAGCAAGCCTCCGGGACAGGGCAGATACGAGCAGTACTTC
TRBV6-6,-,TRBJ1-2,-,CASRATAYNYGYTF,TGTGCCAGCAGAGCGACAGCCTATAACTATGGCTACACCTTC
TRBV18,TRBD2,TRBJ2-5,-,CASSPSLAAQETQYF,TGTGCCAGCTCACCATCACTAGCGGCCCAAGAGACCCAGTACTTC
TRBV7-3,-,TRBJ2-5,-,CASSPGLDQETQYF,TGTGCCAGCAGCCCAGGACTCGACCAAGAGACCCAGTACTTC
TRBV3-1/TRBV3-2,TRBD2,TRBJ2-2,-,CASSRAGGSNTGELFF,TGTGCCAGCAGCCGAGCGGGGGGCTCAAACACCGGGGAGCTGTTTTTT
TRBV18,-,TRBJ2-3,-,CASGDFADTQYF,TGTGCCAGCGGCGACTTCGCGGATACGCAGTATTTT
TRBV19,TRBD1,TRBJ1-5,-,CASSPGTGANSNQPQHF,TGTGCCAGTAGTCCTGGGACAGGGGCAAATAGCAATCAGCCCCAGCATTTT
TRBV28,-,TRBJ1-4,-,CASSSLGGMANEKLFF,TGTGCCAGCAGTAGTCTAGGAGGGATGGCTAATGAAAAACTGTTTTTT
TRBV20-1,-,TRBJ1-4,-,CSARLREKLFF,TGCAGTGCTAGGCTACGGGAAAAACTGTTTTTT
TRBV27,-,TRBJ2-7,-,CASSWKGPYYEQYF,TGTGCCAGCAGTTGGAAGGGGCCGTACTACGAGCAGTACTTC
TRBV19,-,TRBJ1-2,-,CASSIEWGADDGYTF,TGTGCCAGTAGTATAGAATGGGGCGCTGACGATGGCTACACCTTC
TRBV3-1/TRBV3-2,-,TRBJ1-3,-,CASSQEARTGNTIYF,TGTGCCAGCAGCCAAGAAGCCAGGACTGGAAACACCATATATTTT
TRBV7-3,TRBD2,TRBJ2-3,-,CASSSTGGATQYF,TGTGCCAGCAGTTCAACCGGGGGGGCTACGCAGTATTTT
TRBV7-3,-,TRBJ1-6,-,CASSPGGNSPLHF,TGTGCCAGCAGCCCGGGGGGGAATTCACCCCTCCACTTT
TRBV28,-,TRBJ2-7,-,CASSSPGQSSGYEQYF,TGTGCCAGCAGTTCCCCCGGACAGTCTTCCGGCTACGAGCAGTACTTC
TRBV7-2,-,TRBJ1-5,-,CASSLDRGNQPQHF,TGTGCCAGCAGCTTAGACAGGGGCAATCAGCCCCAGCATTTT
TRBV29-1,-,TRBJ2-1,-,CSATTGYNEQFF,TGCAGCGCAACAACAGGGTACAATGAGCAGTTCTTC
TRBV19,TRBD1,TRBJ2-3,-,CASRLGTGTADTQYF,TGTGCCAGTAGATTGGGGACAGGGACGGCAGATACGCAGTATTTT